This TCR beta chain is from a study of CD8 T cell repertoires and HIV-1 epitope variants. As for the study in general: Separate wells received one of Twenty-five Gag or Nef variant peptides. Controls included no peptide, Ebola AY9 epitope, and a CMV, EBV, flu pool.

Study-wide results and caveats: Roughly ten TCR beta clonotypes were antigen-specific, roughly 6 apparently recognizing autologous or escape variants.

Per germline, CDR1 MGHRA and CDR2 YSYEKL. This CDR3 spans 16 amino acids. V was shortened by 3 bases and J by 7 bases, with 18 bases between the two germline ends. Note on this clone: The antigen is unknown.

Only in-frame clones appear in the TCRdb table, and some are missing; sequencing was by immunoSEQ multiplex PCR. In the table there are under 100,000 clones, almost 75% of which are singletons. The sequence came from a male donor with HIV. Material: uncultured baseline CD8+ T cells from peripheral blood mononuclear cells (PBMCs). J is TRBJ2-2 and V is TRBV4-1; TRBD1 might be the D (6 bases). CDR3 bases: TGCGCCAGCAGCCAGGACTCTCAGGGGAAGTTCGGGGAGCTGTTTTTT. Translated: CASSQDSQGKFGELFF.